The clone carrying this T cell receptor (beta chain) was found many times. From germline, CDR1 is SGHRS and CDR2 YFSETQ. V lost 0 bases and J lost 2; bases outside the gene matches: 3. This CDR3 has 15 residues. This entry is derived from a study of response to subunit inactivated influenza vaccine. TCRdb reanalysed the RT-PCR reads using MiXCR and keeps one entry per CDR3 protein. The table shows 530,000 or so distinct CDR3 sequences, with approximately 15% occurring only once. This chain links TRBV5-1 with TRBJ2-7, with TRBD2 matching 9 bases. The receptor was derived from a man aged 50 to 60 who received an inactivated influenza vaccine. The sequences come from PBMCs from blood, collected about 12 days after vaccination. This CDR3 is CASSLGSSGTYEQYF. The CDR3 DNA follows: TGCGCCAGCAGCTTGGGTTCTAGCGGGACCTACGAGCAGTACTTC.